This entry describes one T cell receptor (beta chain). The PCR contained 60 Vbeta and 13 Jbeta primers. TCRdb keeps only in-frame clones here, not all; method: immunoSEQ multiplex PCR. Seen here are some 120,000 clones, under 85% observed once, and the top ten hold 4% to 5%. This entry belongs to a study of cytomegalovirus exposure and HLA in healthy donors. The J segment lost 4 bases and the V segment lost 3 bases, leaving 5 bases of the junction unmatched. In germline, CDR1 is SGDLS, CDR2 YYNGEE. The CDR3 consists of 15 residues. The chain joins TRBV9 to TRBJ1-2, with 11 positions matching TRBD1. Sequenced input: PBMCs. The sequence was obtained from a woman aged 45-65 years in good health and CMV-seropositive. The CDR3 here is CASSAGQGAGYGYTF. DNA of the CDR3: TGTGCCAGCAGCGCCGGACAGGGGGCTGGCTATGGCTACACCTTC.